The 24 T cell receptor beta chains presented below share a single source sample, sequenced in a study of blood T cell repertoires in COVID-19. Profiled with immunoSEQ multiplex PCR; TCRdb holds only in-frame clones, not every one. The profile covers around 150,000 clones, with 81% appearing a single time and 9.5% to 12% taken by the ten largest. Sequenced: peripheral blood. All receptors come from a man aged 55 to 69 with active or convalescent COVID-19.

V is TRBV7-3 and J is TRBJ2-4, with D perhaps TRBD1 (5 bases). V lost 5 bases and J 6 bases, leaving 17 bases between the germline ends. Germline CDR1 reads SGHTA; CDR2 reads FQGTGA. This CDR3 region has 15 residues. The CDR3 DNA follows: TGTGCCAGCAGCCAAACGGGCAGGGCGACAAACATTCAGTACTTC. Translated: CASSQTGRATNIQYF.

The chain has TRBV5-4 and TRBJ1-4; 8 bases match TRBD1. This CDR3 comprises 15 residues. Germline V gene sequence: CDR1 SGHNT, CDR2 YYREEE (reference sequence). Trimming at V came to 4 bases and at J to 8 bases, leaving 10 bases not matched to a gene. CDR3 in amino acids: CASSIDRGGTEKLFF. In DNA, the CDR3 is TGTGCCAGCAGCATCGACAGGGGAGGAACCGAAAAACTGTTTTTT.

This clone came up a few times. The V call is TRBV7-8, the J call TRBJ1-6; D gene unclear. V was pared by 4 bases and J by 7 bases, with 8 bases between. CDR3 length: 13 residues. Germline V lookup: CDR1 SGHVS, CDR2 FQNEAQ. CDR3 residues: CASSSTSNSPLHF. Written as DNA, the CDR3 is TGTGCCAGCAGCTCCACGAGCAATTCACCCCTCCACTTT.

The CDR3, as DNA: TGTGCCAGCAGGCAACCAGGGTTGAGCAATCAGCCCCAGCATTTT. It translates to CASRQPGLSNQPQHF. The chain combines TRBV6-6 with TRBJ1-5; TRBD1 might be the D (5 bases). This CDR3 has 15 amino acids. The germline gives CDR1 MNHNY, CDR2 SVGAGI (reference sequence). V was clipped by 6 bases and J by 1 base, with 13 bases between them.

The chain uses TRBV6-1 and TRBJ1-3; D remains unclear. V gave up 7 bases and J gave up 0 bases, with 4 bases separating them. Germline V gene data show CDR1 as MNHNS and CDR2 as SASEGT. The CDR3 runs to 12 residues. CDR3 nucleotides: TGTGCCAGCACAGACTCTGGAAACACCATATATTTT. Translated: CASTDSGNTIYF.

The J gene is TRBJ2-1, the V gene TRBV7-3; 10 bases line up with TRBD1. J lost 4 bases, V lost 6 bases, and 6 bases had no gene match. The CDR3 has 15 residues. CDR1 and CDR2 (germline): SGHTA, FQGTGA. The CDR3 coding sequence is TGTGCCAGCAGTCTGGACAGGGGGACATACAATGAGCAGTTCTTC. Translating gives CASSLDRGTYNEQFF.

This chain connects TRBV3-1 (or the pseudogene TRBV3-2) to TRBJ2-3; TRBD2 aligns across 11 bases. CDR3 length: 17 amino acids. Germline V gives CDR1 LGHDT, CDR2 YNNKEL (reference sequence). The trim removed 4 bases at V and 2 bases at J, leaving 8 bases unmatched. CDR3 nucleotide sequence: TGTGCCAGCAGCCCCGGTGTAGCGGGGGGGTTCACAGATACGCAGTATTTT. Protein sequence: CASSPGVAGGFTDTQYF.

The chain links TRBV28 to TRBJ1-5, with 9 nucleotides matching TRBD1. Germline CDR1 MDHEN, CDR2 SYDVKM. J lost 3 bases, V lost 1 base, and 7 bases had no gene match. The CDR3 spans 17 residues. CDR3 in DNA: TGTGCCAGCAGTTTATTCCAGACAGGGGGATCCAATCAGCCCCAGCATTTT. The encoded protein is CASSLFQTGGSNQPQHF. Filled out from reference TRBV28 and TRBJ1-5, the complete variable domain reads DVKVTQSSRYLVKRTGEKVFLECVQDMDHENMFWYRQDPGLGLRLIYFSYDVKMKEKGDIPEGYSVSREKKERFSLILESASTNQTSMYLCASSLFQTGGSNQPQHFGDGTRLSIL.

This rearrangement joins TRBV7-9 to TRBJ2-7; 10 nucleotides align to TRBD1. The germline V gene encodes CDR1 SEHNR and CDR2 FQNEAQ (reference sequence). V was clipped by 0 bases and J by 6 bases; unmatched bases: 5. The CDR3 is 15 residues long. The CDR3 reads CASSLARDRGIEQYF. The CDR3 DNA reads TGTGCCAGCAGCTTAGCCCGGGACAGGGGTATCGAGCAGTACTTC.

V and J are TRBV19 and TRBJ1-2; D is uncertain. Germline lookup yields CDR1 LNHDA and CDR2 SQIVND (reference sequence). Trimming removed 7 bases from V and 1 base from J, with 10 bases in between. There are 13 residues in the CDR3. CDR3 sequence: CASKYRDNYGYTF. The CDR3 coding sequence is TGTGCCAGTAAGTACAGAGATAACTATGGCTACACCTTC. Full variable domain (rest looked up from reference TRBV19 and TRBJ1-2): DGGITQSPKYLFRKEGQNVTLSCEQNLNHDAMYWYRQDPGQGLRLIYYSQIVNDFQKGDIAEGYSVSREKKESFPLTVTSAQKNPTAFYLCASKYRDNYGYTFGSGTRLTVV.

The sample holds one count of this clone. The chain links TRBV7-2 to TRBJ2-5, with D tentatively TRBD2 (6 bases). Trimming took 0 bases from V and 4 from J, leaving 15 bases between them. Per germline, CDR1 SGHTA and CDR2 FQGNSA. The CDR3 is 16 residues long. This CDR3 reads CASSLALAPPRETQYF. In nucleotides, the CDR3 is TGTGCCAGCAGCTTAGCCCTAGCGCCACCTCGAGAGACCCAGTACTTC. Complete variable domain (other parts from reference TRBV7-2 and TRBJ2-5): GAGVSQSPSNKVTEKGKDVELRCDPISGHTALYWYRQSLGQGLEFLIYFQGNSAPDKSGLPSDRFSAERTGGSVSTLTIQRTQQEDSAVYLCASSLALAPPRETQYFGPGTRLLVL.

J is TRBJ2-3 and V is TRBV13; 9 nucleotides match TRBD1. V shed 2 bases, J shed 4 bases, and the junction held 4 bases outside the gene matches. Germline V gene sequence: CDR1 PRHDT, CDR2 FYEKMQ (reference sequence). This CDR3 is built from 15 residues. The CDR3 here is CASSLRQGVADTQYF. CDR3 bases: TGTGCCAGCAGCTTACGACAGGGGGTAGCAGATACGCAGTATTTT.

The V call is TRBV15, the J call TRBJ1-5; 8 bases fit TRBD1. J gave up 2 bases and V 0 bases, and 0 bases lay outside the gene matches. CDR1 and CDR2 from the germline V gene are LNHNV and YYDKDF (reference sequence). The CDR3 has 15 residues. The CDR3, as DNA: TGTGCCACCAGCAGAGAGACAGGGGGCAATCAGCCCCAGCATTTT. Translated: CATSRETGGNQPQHF.

In DNA form, the CDR3 reads TGTGCCAGCAGTGATACAGGGGGCGCTCCCTATGGCTACACCTTC. Its protein product is CASSDTGGAPYGYTF. The rearrangement links TRBV25-1 to TRBJ1-2, with TRBD1 matching 9 bases. Trimming cost V 3 bases and J 4 bases; bases outside gene matches: 6. Germline V gene lookup returns CDR1 MGHDK and CDR2 SYGVNS. This CDR3 comprises 15 residues.

The chain combines TRBV3-1 (or the pseudogene TRBV3-2) with TRBJ1-1; D unresolved. This CDR3 has 15 residues. Germline CDR1 reads LGHDT; CDR2 reads YNNKEL (reference sequence). Trimming took 0 bases from V and 1 from J, leaving 9 bases between them. The CDR3 DNA reads as TGTGCCAGCAGCCAAGATCCCTGGAGGAACACTGAAGCTTTCTTT. The encoded protein is CASSQDPWRNTEAFF.

The V gene is TRBV28, the J gene TRBJ2-3, with 12 bases lining up with TRBD2. Per germline, CDR1 MDHEN and CDR2 SYDVKM. The ends lost 6 bases at V and 2 bases at J; junction bases unmatched: 6. The length of the CDR3 is 16 residues. As DNA, the CDR3 is TGTGCCAGCAGAAGAGGACTAGCGGGATTCACAGATACGCAGTATTTT. Its protein product is CASRRGLAGFTDTQYF.

The chain carries TRBV5-4 and TRBJ2-1, with a possible D match to TRBD2 (6 bases). Germline CDR1 reads SGHNT; CDR2 reads YYREEE (reference sequence). The length of the CDR3 is 14 residues. The V gene lost 6 bases and the J gene lost 8 bases, with 18 bases spanning the gap. The CDR3 bases are TGTGCCAGCACCCAGGCGGGGCTCGGGGATGAGCAGTTCTTC. Translated: CASTQAGLGDEQFF.

The rearrangement uses TRBV19 and TRBJ2-3; TRBD1 matches at 9 bases. There are 16 residues in the CDR3. Losses at the gene ends were 5 bases for V and 3 bases for J; bases not matched to a gene: 9. CDR1 and CDR2 (germline): LNHDA, SQIVND (reference sequence). The CDR3 spells CASSASGTGLTDTQYF. Written as DNA, the CDR3 is TGTGCCAGTAGTGCCTCTGGGACAGGGTTGACAGATACGCAGTATTTT.

V usage is TRBV6-4 and J usage is TRBJ2-3; a weak D match, TRBD1 (5 bases). Trimming left V 6 bases short and J 2 bases short, with 12 bases between. The CDR3 loop spans 14 amino acids. The germline V gene has CDR1 MRHNA and CDR2 SNTAGT. The CDR3: CASSQGRDTDTQYF. The CDR3 coding sequence is TGTGCCAGCAGCCAGGGCAGGGACACAGATACGCAGTATTTT.

V gene TRBV25-1 combines with J gene TRBJ1-6; D perhaps matches TRBD1 (5 bases). Per germline, CDR1 MGHDK and CDR2 SYGVNS. V shed 11 bases and J shed 4 bases, with 12 bases lying between them. The CDR3 covers 13 residues. The CDR3 protein is CAAADSYNSPLHF. CDR3 bases: TGTGCCGCGGCTGACAGTTATAATTCACCCCTCCACTTT.

The chain uses TRBV10-1 and TRBJ1-1; 11 bases are shared with TRBD1. Germline CDR1 and CDR2: WNHNN and SYGVQD (reference sequence). J lost 7 bases, V lost 6 bases, and 7 bases had no gene match. The CDR3 is 14 residues long. For the CDR3, the DNA is TGCGCCAGCAGCGTCGGACAGGGGGCTGTTGAAGCTTTCTTT. It yields the protein CASSVGQGAVEAFF.

The V call is TRBV7-6, the J call TRBJ2-7, with a possible D match to TRBD2 (5 bases). CDR3 length: 16 amino acids. V shed 3 bases and J shed 5 bases, with 20 bases lying between them. Germline V gene sequence: CDR1 SGHVS, CDR2 FNYEAQ. CDR3 bases: TGTGCCAGCAGCTTTCTAAGTCGGGAAGGGTCCCACGAGCAGTACTTC. This codes for CASSFLSREGSHEQYF. Supplemented by reference TRBV7-6 and TRBJ2-7, the full variable domain reads GAGVSQSPRYKVTKRGQDVALRCDPISGHVSLYWYRQALGQGPEFLTYFNYEAQQDKSGLPNDRFSAERPEGSISTLTIQRTEQRDSAMYRCASSFLSREGSHEQYFGPGTRLTVT.

The V and J genes are TRBV19 and TRBJ1-4; no clear D. CDR1 is LNHDA and CDR2 is SQIVND in the germline V gene (reference sequence). The CDR3 covers 15 residues. Trimming pared 7 bases from V and 0 bases from J, leaving 12 bases between. The CDR3 DNA follows: TGTGCCAGTAAGCAGGCGGGTTCAACTAATGAAAAACTGTTTTTT. Its protein is CASKQAGSTNEKLFF. Filled out from reference TRBV19 and TRBJ1-4, the complete variable domain reads DGGITQSPKYLFRKEGQNVTLSCEQNLNHDAMYWYRQDPGQGLRLIYYSQIVNDFQKGDIAEGYSVSREKKESFPLTVTSAQKNPTAFYLCASKQAGSTNEKLFFGSGTQLSVL.

The chain links TRBV3-1 (or the pseudogene TRBV3-2) to TRBJ1-1; D unclear. The germline V gene has CDR1 LGHDT and CDR2 YNNKEL (reference sequence). V lost 5 bases and J lost 1, with 11 bases in between. The CDR3 contains 14 residues. The CDR3 nucleotides are TGTGCCAGCAGCGTAGGACTGAGGAACACTGAAGCTTTCTTT. It specifies CASSVGLRNTEAFF.